This entry lists 30 T cell receptor beta chains sequenced from one sample in a study of CD8 T cells in ankylosing spondylitis. TCRdb processed the 5' RACE reads anew with MiXCR; each CDR3 protein has one entry. Of 250,000 to 400,000 distinct CDR3 sequences listed, 11% are singletons. Sequenced input: blood, either unsorted or a sorted T cell fraction (not recorded which). The receptors derive from a female donor with ankylosing spondylitis or in good health (not recorded which).

This clonotype was seen more than once but under ten times. This chain links TRBV12-3 or TRBV12-4 with TRBJ2-7; D gene ambiguous. Trimming shortened V by 6 bases and J by 7 bases, and 19 bases separated the two germline ends. The CDR3 totals 14 residues. The CDR3 spells CASSPGSFRREQYF. CDR3 sequence (DNA): TGTGCCAGCAGCCCCGGGTCTTTTCGGCGAGAGCAGTACTTC.

At least ten counts were recorded for this clonotype. The rearrangement links TRBV20-1 to TRBJ2-1, with D tentatively TRBD1 (6 bases). The V gene lost 6 bases and the J gene lost 5 bases, with 26 bases spanning the gap. CDR1 DFQATT and CDR2 SNEGSKA come from the germline V gene (reference sequence). The CDR3 length is 17 residues. This CDR3 reads CSATSAQGNTRNNEQFF. For the CDR3, the DNA is TGCAGTGCAACGTCCGCACAGGGAAACACCCGTAACAATGAGCAGTTCTTC.

This clonotype was found many times. The V and J genes are TRBV4-2 and TRBJ2-3, with D perhaps given as TRBD1 or TRBD2 (5 bases each). Germline assignment: CDR1 LGHNA and CDR2 YNFKEQ. The CDR3 runs to 17 residues. V was cut by 4 bases and J by 0 bases, with 17 bases left in between. The CDR3 loop is CASSRDGGGTSTDTQYF. In nucleotides, the CDR3 is TGTGCCAGCAGCCGGGACGGTGGGGGTACTAGCACAGATACGCAGTATTTT.

This clonotype showed up many times. This chain connects TRBV20-1 to TRBJ1-1; maybe TRBD1 (6 bases). Germline V CDR1 and CDR2: DFQATT, SNEGSKA (reference sequence). The CDR3 length is 14 residues. V lost 6 bases to trimming and J lost 3 bases, with 17 bases between them. The CDR3 region has the DNA TGCAGTGCGCCATCCTGGACAGAATACACTGAAGCTTTCTTT. It yields the protein CSAPSWTEYTEAFF.

This clonotype was recorded many times. This chain joins TRBV6-4 and TRBJ2-2; D is uncertain. Germline V gene lookup returns CDR1 MRHNA and CDR2 SNTAGT. The CDR3 has 15 residues. The germline V and J ends were trimmed by 7 bases and 0 bases, with 12 bases remaining between them. CDR3 DNA: TGTGCCAGCAAGAAGGAACATTCGAACACCGGGGAGCTGTTTTTT. Protein sequence: CASKKEHSNTGELFF.

The CDR3 loop is CASSIGTVRNTEAFF. CDR3 DNA: TGCGCCAGCAGCATCGGGACGGTCCGGAACACTGAAGCTTTCTTT. The chain is built from TRBV5-1 and TRBJ1-1; TRBD1 might be the D (5 bases). From germline, CDR1 is SGHRS and CDR2 YFSETQ. V lost 4 bases and J 1 base, leaving 14 bases between the germline ends. CDR3 size: 15 residues. Filled out from reference TRBV5-1 and TRBJ1-1, the complete variable domain reads KAGVTQTPRYLIKTRGQQVTLSCSPISGHRSVSWYQQTPGQGLQFLFEYFSETQRNKGNFPGRFSGRQFSNSRSEMNVSTLELGDSALYLCASSIGTVRNTEAFFGQGTRLTVV.

V usage is TRBV14 and J usage is TRBJ2-5; weak D call: TRBD1 (6 bases). In germline, CDR1 is SGHDN, CDR2 FVKESK. This CDR3 is 12 amino acids long. V shed 8 bases and J shed 2 bases, with 9 bases lying between them. As DNA, the CDR3 is TGTGCCAGCGGTGGACAGCAAGAGACCCAGTACTTC. Encoded protein: CASGGQQETQYF.

This clonotype was picked up many times. V usage is TRBV20-1 and J usage is TRBJ2-3; D ambiguous. The V gene lost 1 base and the J gene lost 1 base, with 21 bases spanning the gap. Germline CDR1 and CDR2: DFQATT and SNEGSKA (reference sequence). The CDR3 consists of 18 residues. CDR3 DNA sequence: TGCAGTGCTAGAGTCTCGGCGCTACAAAATAAAGGCACAGATACGCAGTATTTT. Translated, it gives CSARVSALQNKGTDTQYF.

Ten or more counts support this clonotype. This rearrangement joins TRBV18 to TRBJ1-3, with 7 bases lining up with TRBD1. V lost 6 bases to trimming and J lost 1 base; unmatched junction nucleotides: 6. This CDR3 has 15 amino acids. Germline V CDR1 and CDR2: KGHSH, LQKENI. The CDR3 region is CASSRTGDSGNTIYF. CDR3 DNA: TGTGCCAGCTCGCGAACAGGGGATTCTGGAAACACCATATATTTT.

V gene TRBV5-1 combines with J gene TRBJ2-3; TRBD2 aligns across 11 bases. The V gene's germline CDR1 is SGHRS and CDR2 YFSETQ. CDR3 size: 16 residues. Trimming removed 3 bases from V and 1 base from J; junction bases left unmatched: 4. CDR3 region: CASSSGTSGRTDTQYF. The CDR3 DNA follows: TGCGCCAGCAGCTCCGGGACTAGCGGACGCACAGATACGCAGTATTTT.

The chain uses TRBV18 and TRBJ2-6; D remains unclear. V was cut by 3 bases and J by 0 bases, with 15 bases left in between. In germline, CDR1 is KGHSH, CDR2 LQKENI. This CDR3 has 18 amino acids. DNA for the CDR3: TGTGCCAGCTCACCGGCAGAAATCAGGAGCTCTGGGGCCAACGTCCTGACTTTC. Translating it yields CASSPAEIRSSGANVLTF. Using reference TRBV18 and TRBJ2-6 for the parts outside the CDR3, the full variable domain is NAGVMQNPRHLVRRRGQEARLRCSPMKGHSHVYWYRQLPEEGLKFMVYLQKENIIDESGMPKERFSAEFPKEGPSILRIQQVVRGDSAAYFCASSPAEIRSSGANVLTFGAGSRLTVL.

This clonotype was seen many times. This sequence joins TRBV10-3 and TRBJ2-7; 8 positions agree with TRBD2. The V and J ends lost 5 bases and 1 base, in that order; junction bases with no gene match: 7. The V gene's germline CDR1 is ENHRY and CDR2 SYGVKD. This CDR3 spans 15 amino acids. The CDR3 spells CAISSIPGGSYEQYF. The CDR3 nucleotides read TGTGCCATCAGTTCCATCCCGGGGGGGTCCTACGAGCAGTACTTC.

This clonotype was seen only a few times. J is TRBJ1-6 and V is TRBV20-1; 9 bases are a match to TRBD1. The length of the CDR3 is 17 residues. Germline CDR1 is DFQATT and CDR2 is SNEGSKA (reference sequence). Unmatched junction bases numbered 10, after V lost 0 bases and J lost 7 bases. CDR3 protein: CSAREYPGQGVNSPLHF. In DNA, the CDR3 is TGCAGTGCTAGAGAATACCCGGGACAGGGAGTCAATTCACCCCTCCACTTT.

This clonotype has a count of ten or more. The rearrangement joins TRBV6-5 to TRBJ2-5; D perhaps matches TRBD2 (5 bases). Germline CDR1 MNHEY, CDR2 SVGAGI. CDR3 length: 16 residues. V lost 5 bases and J 4 bases, leaving 20 bases between the germline ends. The CDR3 nucleotides read TGTGCCAGCAGTCTACTCGGCGGACTCCTGGGAGAGACCCAGTACTTC. Its translation: CASSLLGGLLGETQYF.

This clonotype was detected many times. The rearrangement joins TRBV5-5 to TRBJ2-5; TRBD1 might be the D (6 bases). Between the trimmed V and J ends, which lost 2 bases and 5 bases, there was a span of 19 bases. The germline V gene encodes CDR1 SGHKS and CDR2 YYEKEE (reference sequence). This CDR3 comprises 16 residues. The chain's CDR3 is CASSFYRDQIGETQYF. The CDR3, as DNA: TGTGCCAGCAGCTTTTACAGGGACCAGATAGGGGAGACCCAGTACTTC.

This clonotype was picked up a small number of times. The rearrangement joins TRBV6-1 to TRBJ2-5; a possible D gene is TRBD1 (6 bases). The germline V gene encodes CDR1 MNHNS and CDR2 SASEGT. The V gene lost 2 bases and the J gene lost 5 bases, with 9 bases spanning the gap. This CDR3 has 13 amino acids. CDR3 residues: CASSEWTEETQYF. The DNA of the CDR3 is TGTGCCAGCAGTGAATGGACAGAGGAGACCCAGTACTTC.

This clonotype was found many times. The chain links TRBV20-1 to TRBJ2-7, with 9 bases fitting TRBD1. After removal of 6 bases from V and 4 bases from J, the junction contained 7 bases not matched to a gene. Germline CDR1 is DFQATT and CDR2 is SNEGSKA (reference sequence). The CDR3 runs 13 residues. In nucleotides, the CDR3 is TGCAGTGCCATCCTACAGGGGGCTTACGAGCAGTACTTC. The encoded protein is CSAILQGAYEQYF.

The V and J genes are TRBV11-2 and TRBJ2-3; no clear D. V lost 2 bases and J lost 6, with 18 bases in between. The CDR3 totals 16 residues. Germline CDR1 and CDR2: SGHAT and FQNNGV. The CDR3 bases are TGTGCCAGCAGCTTATTACGGCGGCATCTAGGGGATACGCAGTATTTT. This codes for CASSLLRRHLGDTQYF.

This clonotype appeared a few times. V gene TRBV5-1 combines with J gene TRBJ2-2; TRBD1 might be the D (5 bases). CDR1 SGHRS and CDR2 YFSETQ come from the germline V gene. V lost 5 bases, J lost 5 bases, and 10 bases lay in between. The CDR3 has 13 residues. The CDR3 protein is CASREGATGELFF. As DNA, the CDR3 is TGCGCCAGCAGGGAAGGGGCAACCGGGGAGCTGTTTTTT. The entire variable domain, with the rest obtained from reference TRBV5-1 and TRBJ2-2, is as follows: KAGVTQTPRYLIKTRGQQVTLSCSPISGHRSVSWYQQTPGQGLQFLFEYFSETQRNKGNFPGRFSGRQFSNSRSEMNVSTLELGDSALYLCASREGATGELFFGEGSRLTVL.

This clonotype was observed many times. The CDR3 nucleotides are TGCAGTGCAAACCTAGCGGGAGGCGGATACGAGCAGTTCTTC. Residues: CSANLAGGGYEQFF. V usage is TRBV20-1 and J usage is TRBJ2-1; TRBD2 matches 11 bases. Germline-derived CDR1 and CDR2 are DFQATT and SNEGSKA (reference sequence). This CDR3 region has 14 residues. Trimming took 6 bases from V and 10 from J; bases not matched to a gene: 11.

This clonotype was recorded at least ten times. The gene calls are TRBV10-3 and TRBJ2-1; D remains ambiguous. V was shortened by 6 bases and J by 0 bases, with 15 bases between the two germline ends. Germline V gives CDR1 ENHRY, CDR2 SYGVKD. This CDR3 has 16 residues. The CDR3 DNA is TGTGCCATCAGGACCGGTAGTCCCGGCTCCTACAATGAGCAGTTCTTC. Translating gives CAIRTGSPGSYNEQFF.

In this sample, this clonotype turned up a few times. The rearrangement uses TRBV12-3 or TRBV12-4 and TRBJ2-2; TRBD1 is a possible D gene (5 bases). V lost 6 bases, J lost 4 bases, and 15 bases lay in between. This CDR3 is built from 15 residues. CDR3 residues: CASRDTGSPTGELFF. CDR3 coding DNA: TGTGCCAGCAGAGACACAGGATCCCCCACCGGGGAGCTGTTTTTT.

Details on this clonotype: This is likely a read error, given that the CDR3 carries no conserved phenylalanine or tryptophan at its end. The limits of the CDR3 on the DNA are not certain, so only TCRdb's listed CDR3 is given. The chain links TRBV7-8 to TRBJ2-1; the DNA was not used to check the table's D call, TRBD1. Termini included, the CDR3 measures 16 amino acids. Germline V lookup: CDR1 SGHVS, CDR2 FQNEAQ. The CDR3 region is CASSQSRTRFVHEQFL.

Many counts were recorded for this clonotype. The chain employs TRBV6-1 and TRBJ1-1; D is unresolved. Between the trimmed V and J ends, which lost 7 bases and 1 base, there was a span of 13 bases. Per the germline V gene, CDR1 is MNHNS and CDR2 is SASEGT. The CDR3 runs to 14 residues. The CDR3 reads CASTPRGRNTEAFF. The CDR3 DNA follows: TGTGCCAGCACTCCCCGTGGGAGGAACACTGAAGCTTTCTTT.

The sample holds many counts of this clonotype. The chain recombines TRBV20-1 with TRBJ2-7, with 8 bases matching TRBD1. From germline, CDR1 is DFQATT and CDR2 SNEGSKA (reference sequence). CDR3 length: 15 residues. V gave up 2 bases and J gave up 1 base; unmatched junction bases: 7. This CDR3 reads CSARPGGQGSYEQYF. The CDR3 bases are TGCAGTGCTAGACCAGGAGGACAGGGATCCTACGAGCAGTACTTC.

This clonotype was seen ten or more times. The chain couples TRBV7-8 to TRBJ1-2; D is perhaps TRBD1 (6 bases). The V gene lost 2 bases and the J gene lost 8 bases, with 12 bases spanning the gap. The germline V gene encodes CDR1 SGHVS and CDR2 FQNEAQ. This CDR3 region has 13 residues. CDR3 coding DNA: TGTGCCAGCAGCTTAATCAGGGGCATAGGCTACACCTTC. It codes for CASSLIRGIGYTF.

This clonotype was recorded many times. This sequence joins TRBV7-8 and TRBJ1-2; tentative D call: TRBD1 (5 bases). This CDR3 region has 16 residues. Deletions cut 6 bases from V and 0 bases from J, with 17 bases between. Germline assignment: CDR1 SGHVS and CDR2 FQNEAQ. The DNA for the CDR3 is TGTGCCAGCAGTCACTTTGGGGCAGGAGCTAACTATGGCTACACCTTC. Translating it yields CASSHFGAGANYGYTF.

This clonotype was observed at least ten times. This chain links TRBV7-2 with TRBJ2-2; the D is unclear. The CDR3 is 13 residues long. Germline V lookup: CDR1 SGHTA, CDR2 FQGNSA. Trimming removed 2 bases at V and 6 bases at J, with 7 bases between. The CDR3 is CASSLYAAGELFF. CDR3 nucleotide sequence: TGTGCCAGCAGCTTATATGCGGCCGGGGAGCTGTTTTTT.

The V gene is TRBV15, the J gene TRBJ2-4, with 7 nucleotides matching TRBD2. The CDR3 has 20 residues. CDR1 and CDR2 from the germline V gene are LNHNV and YYDKDF (reference sequence). V was pared by 3 bases and J by 1 base, with 18 bases of the junction left unmatched. The CDR3 reads CATSSVGNDVVGGAKNIQYF. DNA of the CDR3: TGTGCCACCAGCAGTGTCGGCAACGACGTGGTCGGGGGGGCCAAAAACATTCAGTACTTC.

A few counts support this clonotype. The V call is TRBV5-8, the J call TRBJ1-2, with 7 bases fitting TRBD1. This CDR3 is built from 14 residues. Trimming removed 2 bases from V and 4 bases from J; junction bases left unmatched: 5. The V gene's germline CDR1 is SGHTS and CDR2 YDEGEE. CDR3 sequence: CASSLGGGTYGYTF. CDR3 DNA sequence: TGTGCCAGCAGCTTAGGGGGCGGAACCTATGGCTACACCTTC.